These T cell receptor beta chains were read from a single sample in a study of blood T cells in healthy people across ages. TCRdb re-called the 5' RACE reads with MiXCR, one entry per CDR3 protein. The sample consists of over a million distinct CDR3 sequences, 40% to 55% of them appearing once. Specimen: blood. These receptors all stem from an older woman in good health. CDR3s include the opening cysteine and the closing phenylalanine or tryptophan. The order of the fields is CDR3 protein, CDR3 DNA, CDR3 length, J gene, clone size, V gene, D gene. A D gene is named only where the DNA matches it firmly. Some rows have no size entry. The others give once, few or many, or a class for an expanded clone.

CDR3 protein: CSARSGRGGIQYF
CDR3 DNA: TGCAGTGCTAGAAGCGGGAGAGGGGGCATTCAGTACTTC
CDR3 length: 13
J gene: TRBJ2-4
clone size: .
V gene: TRBV20-1
D gene: TRBD2

CDR3 protein: CATSRAGGTDDEQFF
CDR3 DNA: TGTGCCACCAGCAGAGCTGGCGGGACAGACGATGAGCAGTTCTTC
CDR3 length: 15
J gene: TRBJ2-1
clone size: .
V gene: TRBV15
D gene: .

CDR3 protein: CASSSISGTGEGQYF
CDR3 DNA: TGTGCCAGCAGTTCCATTAGTGGGACAGGGGAAGGGCAGTACTTC
CDR3 length: 15
J gene: TRBJ2-7
clone size: .
V gene: TRBV27
D gene: TRBD1

CDR3 protein: CASSSSPTSTDTQYF
CDR3 DNA: TGTGCCAGCAGTTCCAGTCCCACAAGCACAGATACGCAGTATTTT
CDR3 length: 15
J gene: TRBJ2-3
clone size: few
V gene: TRBV27
D gene: .

CDR3 protein: CASSYGTGVQEQYF
CDR3 DNA: TGTGCCAGCAGTTACGGGACAGGGGTTCAGGAGCAGTACTTC
CDR3 length: 14
J gene: TRBJ2-7
clone size: few
V gene: TRBV6-5
D gene: TRBD1

CDR3 protein: CASRPTANSNQPQHF
CDR3 DNA: TGCGCCAGCAGACCGACAGCTAATAGCAATCAGCCCCAGCATTTT
CDR3 length: 15
J gene: TRBJ1-5
clone size: few
V gene: TRBV5-1
D gene: .

CDR3 protein: CASSQETGGPFMTDTQYF
CDR3 DNA: TGTGCCAGCAGCCAAGAGACGGGAGGGCCGTTTATGACAGATACGCAGTATTTT
CDR3 length: 18
J gene: TRBJ2-3
clone size: .
V gene: TRBV3-1
D gene: TRBD2

CDR3 protein: CASSRTLSNTGELFF
CDR3 DNA: TGTGCCAGCTCCCGGACACTTTCGAACACCGGGGAGCTGTTTTTT
CDR3 length: 15
J gene: TRBJ2-2
clone size: .
V gene: TRBV6-5
D gene: .

CDR3 protein: CASNVAPGGDGEAFF
CDR3 DNA: TGTGCCAGCAACGTCGCCCCAGGGGGCGATGGTGAAGCTTTCTTT
CDR3 length: 15
J gene: TRBJ1-1
clone size: .
V gene: TRBV9
D gene: TRBD1

CDR3 protein: CATSRGRSQALGEQYF
CDR3 DNA: TGTGCCACCAGCAGAGGTCGAAGTCAGGCGTTGGGCGAGCAGTACTTC
CDR3 length: 16
J gene: TRBJ2-7
clone size: few
V gene: TRBV15
D gene: .

CDR3 protein: CASNRGRGYEQYF
CDR3 DNA: TGTGCCAGCAACCGGGGCCGTGGCTACGAGCAGTACTTC
CDR3 length: 13
J gene: TRBJ2-7
clone size: .
V gene: TRBV9
D gene: .

CDR3 protein: CSARKHSSSTDTQYF
CDR3 DNA: TGCAGTGCTAGAAAGCATAGCTCGAGCACAGATACGCAGTATTTT
CDR3 length: 15
J gene: TRBJ2-3
clone size: once
V gene: TRBV20-1
D gene: .

CDR3 protein: CSVQENSNQPQHF
CDR3 DNA: TGCAGCGTTCAAGAGAACAGCAATCAGCCCCAGCATTTT
CDR3 length: 13
J gene: TRBJ1-5
clone size: many
V gene: TRBV29-1
D gene: .

CDR3 protein: CASSLSQAGEQYF
CDR3 DNA: TGTGCCAGCAGTTTATCGCAGGCTGGCGAGCAGTACTTC
CDR3 length: 13
J gene: TRBJ2-7
clone size: .
V gene: TRBV12-3/TRBV12-4
D gene: .

CDR3 protein: CASSPTRWADTQYF
CDR3 DNA: TGTGCCAGCAGTCCGACCCGTTGGGCAGATACGCAGTATTTT
CDR3 length: 14
J gene: TRBJ2-3
clone size: .
V gene: TRBV12-3/TRBV12-4
D gene: .

CDR3 protein: CASSLSKVSKREQYF
CDR3 DNA: TGTGCCAGCAGTTTATCGAAGGTGTCTAAAAGGGAGCAGTACTTC
CDR3 length: 15
J gene: TRBJ2-7
clone size: few
V gene: TRBV27
D gene: .

CDR3 protein: CASRGGTQETQYF
CDR3 DNA: TGTGCCAGCAGGGGGGGGACCCAAGAGACCCAGTACTTC
CDR3 length: 13
J gene: TRBJ2-5
clone size: .
V gene: TRBV11-1
D gene: TRBD2

CDR3 protein: CASSQRGGFTDTQYF
CDR3 DNA: TGTGCCAGCAGCCAACGGGGCGGTTTCACAGATACGCAGTATTTT
CDR3 length: 15
J gene: TRBJ2-3
clone size: few
V gene: TRBV14
D gene: .

CDR3 protein: CASSKGQGAYNEQFF
CDR3 DNA: TGTGCCAGCAGCAAGGGACAGGGGGCGTACAATGAGCAGTTCTTC
CDR3 length: 15
J gene: TRBJ2-1
clone size: .
V gene: TRBV9
D gene: TRBD1

CDR3 protein: CASSQSVAGGPIAQYF
CDR3 DNA: TGCGCCAGCAGCCAATCAGTAGCGGGAGGCCCGATCGCGCAGTATTTT
CDR3 length: 16
J gene: TRBJ2-3
clone size: .
V gene: TRBV4-1
D gene: TRBD2

CDR3 protein: CASSLWGKPYEQYF
CDR3 DNA: TGTGCCAGCAGTTTGTGGGGTAAACCCTACGAGCAGTACTTC
CDR3 length: 14
J gene: TRBJ2-7
clone size: .
V gene: TRBV27
D gene: .

CDR3 protein: CASGTGLAVTGELFF
CDR3 DNA: TGTGCCAGCGGGACGGGACTAGCGGTCACCGGGGAGCTGTTTTTT
CDR3 length: 15
J gene: TRBJ2-2
clone size: .
V gene: TRBV7-2
D gene: TRBD2

CDR3 protein: CASSPYTDANSPLHF
CDR3 DNA: TGTGCCAGCAGCCCATACACGGATGCCAATTCACCCCTCCACTTT
CDR3 length: 15
J gene: TRBJ1-6
clone size: .
V gene: TRBV9
D gene: .

CDR3 protein: CASSHPNQPQHF
CDR3 DNA: TGTGCCAGCAGTCACCCAAATCAGCCCCAGCATTTT
CDR3 length: 12
J gene: TRBJ1-5
clone size: many
V gene: TRBV6-6
D gene: .

CDR3 protein: CASSLTGYNEQYF
CDR3 DNA: TGTGCCAGCAGTTTGACAGGGTACAACGAGCAGTACTTC
CDR3 length: 13
J gene: TRBJ2-7
clone size: few
V gene: TRBV6-5
D gene: TRBD1

CDR3 protein: CSASTGEASTDTQYF
CDR3 DNA: TGCAGTGCTAGTACGGGGGAAGCTAGCACAGATACGCAGTATTTT
CDR3 length: 15
J gene: TRBJ2-3
clone size: .
V gene: TRBV20-1
D gene: .

CDR3 protein: CASSLDDNSPLHF
CDR3 DNA: TGTGCCAGCAGCTTAGATGATAATTCACCCCTCCACTTT
CDR3 length: 13
J gene: TRBJ1-6
clone size: many
V gene: TRBV7-2
D gene: .